This T cell receptor beta chain was recorded in a study of CD8+ T cells in alopecia areata. Study results and limitations: Especially in alopecia totalis/universalis, lesional scalp showed greater clonality than normal scalp did. Besides other cells, scalp samples also yield sequences of resident alphabeta T cells from normal skin.

RNA extraction was followed by reverse transcription into cDNA, which acted as the sequencing template. Method: immunoSEQ multiplex PCR; TCRdb's copy keeps in-frame clones and lacks some. The sample gives about 82,000 clones, about 51% of which show up once; approximately 5.3% is in the top ten. This CDR3 is 12 amino acids long. The V segment lost 9 bases and the J segment 9 bases; nucleotides outside the gene matches: 6. This clone was detected a few times. The antigen remains undetermined. The chain employs TRBV23-1 and TRBJ1-4; 8 nucleotides align to TRBD1. TRBV23-1 is sorted into the ORF group, with uncertain function. The TCR was taken from a human donor with alopecia areata. The sequenced sample consisted of NKG2D-high CD8+ T cells sorted from blood. The CDR3 region is CARQGGPQKLFF. Here the CDR3 DNA reads TGCGCCAGACAGGGGGGCCCCCAAAAACTGTTTTTT.